Presented here are 19 T cell receptor beta chains from one specimen sequenced in a study of T cells in Graves' hyperthyroidism and ophthalmopathy. From RNA transcripts, TCR beta CDR3 regions were amplified. During a first-round RT-PCR of the TCR CDR3, the HTBI primer set was used. TCRdb redid the calling of the multiplex PCR reads with MiXCR, one entry per CDR3 protein. The sample holds 640,000 or so distinct CDR3 sequences, over 12% seen once. The sequencing input was blood. The receptors were gathered from a woman younger than 30 with Graves' ophthalmopathy.

This clonotype was detected many times. The rearrangement joins TRBV6-1 to TRBJ1-1; 7 bases match TRBD1. Unmatched junction bases numbered 8, after V lost 6 bases and J lost 4 bases. The CDR3 covers 14 residues. Looked up from germline, CDR1 is MNHNS and CDR2 is SASEGT. This chain's CDR3 is CASSENRGFTEAFF. Here the CDR3 DNA reads TGTGCCAGCAGCGAGAACAGGGGTTTCACTGAAGCTTTCTTT.

This clonotype appeared many times. The chain uses TRBV13 and TRBJ2-7, with 8 bases aligning to TRBD1. The germline V gene encodes CDR1 PRHDT and CDR2 FYEKMQ (reference sequence). The CDR3 is 16 amino acids. V lost 3 bases, J lost 5 bases, and 12 bases stayed unmatched. The CDR3 loop is CASSLDWAGGTNEQYF. CDR3 nucleotide sequence: TGTGCCAGCAGCTTGGACTGGGCAGGGGGCACCAACGAGCAGTACTTC. Using reference TRBV13 and TRBJ2-7 for the parts outside the CDR3, the full variable domain is AAGVIQSPRHLIKEKRETATLKCYPIPRHDTVYWYQQGPGQDPQFLISFYEKMQSDKGSIPDRFSAQQFSDYHSELNMSSLELGDSALYFCASSLDWAGGTNEQYFGPGTRLTVT.

This clonotype was found many times. The rearrangement links TRBV7-9 to TRBJ2-7, with 9 nucleotides matching TRBD2. The length of the CDR3 is 16 residues. The germline gives CDR1 SEHNR, CDR2 FQNEAQ (reference sequence). With V trimmed by 4 bases and J by 3 bases, 10 bases remained unmatched. Written as DNA, the CDR3 is TGTGCCAGCAGCTCGCCTTACGGTAGCGGGAGCTACGAGCAGTACTTC. Translation gives CASSSPYGSGSYEQYF.

This clonotype was detected a few times. The junction departs from germline at one end; a sequencing error may be responsible. This chain connects TRBV5-1 to TRBJ2-7; D is perhaps TRBD2 (6 bases). Germline CDR1 reads SGHRS; CDR2 reads YFSETQ. CDR3 length: 14 residues. The CDR3 DNA reads TGTGCCAGCAGGGACGAGGGGAGGCCCTACGAGCAGTACTTC. Residues: CASRDEGRPYEQYF.

CDR3 loop: CASREIDRGGTEAFF. CDR3 DNA sequence: TGTGCCAGCAGGGAAATCGACAGGGGTGGGACTGAAGCTTTCTTT. This chain connects TRBV2 to TRBJ1-1; 8 bases fit TRBD1. This CDR3 is 15 amino acids long. Germline V gene sequence: CDR1 SNHLY, CDR2 FYNNEI. The junction had 11 bases not matched to a gene; V was cut back by 6 bases and J by 5 bases. The full variable domain, with the rest looked up from reference TRBV2 and TRBJ1-1, is EPEVTQTPSHQVTQMGQEVILRCVPISNHLYFYWYRQILGQKVEFLVSFYNNEISEKSEIFDDQFSVERPDGSNFTLKIRSTKLEDSAMYFCASREIDRGGTEAFFGQGTRLTVV.

This chain connects TRBV7-8 to TRBJ2-1; 9 bases are shared with TRBD2. This CDR3 has 16 amino acids. Per germline, CDR1 SGHVS and CDR2 FQNEAQ. Losses at the gene ends were 2 bases for V and 4 bases for J; bases not matched to a gene: 6. The CDR3 nucleotides are TGTGCCAGCAGCTTAAAGCGGGAGGTCTTGTACAATGAGCAGTTCTTC. It translates to CASSLKREVLYNEQFF.

This clonotype has more than one count but fewer than ten. This chain uses TRBV7-9 with TRBJ2-2; D perhaps matches TRBD1 (6 bases). The CDR3 has 15 amino acids. Germline V gene lookup returns CDR1 SEHNR and CDR2 FQNEAQ (reference sequence). Between the trimmed V and J ends, which lost 5 bases and 4 bases, there was a span of 14 bases. The DNA of the CDR3 is TGTGCCAGCAGCCCAAGGGGGTCAGCCACCGGGGAGCTGTTTTTT. Its protein product is CASSPRGSATGELFF.

The chain uses TRBV20-1 and TRBJ2-7; D is undetermined. Trimming cost V 3 bases and J 5 bases, with 5 bases left between them. Germline V CDR1 and CDR2: DFQATT, SNEGSKA (reference sequence). The CDR3 is 10 amino acids. The CDR3 loop reads CSASYHEQYF. CDR3 DNA: TGCAGTGCTAGTTACCACGAGCAGTACTTC.

The chain couples TRBV12-3 or TRBV12-4 to TRBJ1-2; 7 positions match TRBD1. The CDR3 consists of 14 residues. V lost 6 bases to trimming and J lost 6 bases; unmatched junction nucleotides: 10. The DNA for the CDR3 is TGTGCCAGCAGATACCAATCCACAGGGGATGGCTACACCTTC. Protein sequence: CASRYQSTGDGYTF.

There are many counts of this clonotype. This chain joins TRBV6-2 or TRBV6-3 and TRBJ2-7; 11 nucleotides match TRBD1. From germline, CDR1 is MNHEY and CDR2 SVGEGT. The CDR3 consists of 15 residues. V shed 0 bases, J shed 6 bases, and the junction held 4 bases outside the gene matches. CDR3 bases: TGTGCCAGCAGTTACTCGGACAGGGGGCTTGCCGAGCAGTACTTC. The encoded protein is CASSYSDRGLAEQYF.

This clonotype showed up just a few times. V is TRBV12-3 or TRBV12-4 and J is TRBJ2-2; the match to TRBD1 covers 11 bases. The CDR3 spans 15 residues. J gave up 3 bases and V 10 bases, and 7 bases lay outside the gene matches. The CDR3 coding sequence is TGTGCCACCTCTAAGGGACAGGGGGACACCGGGGAGCTGTTTTTT. It codes for CATSKGQGDTGELFF.

CDR3 coding DNA: TGTGCCAGCAGCGAACGGGACATATCTAACTATGGCTACACCTTC. It is translated as CASSERDISNYGYTF. The J gene is TRBJ1-2, the V gene TRBV11-2, with D perhaps matching TRBD1 (6 bases). This CDR3 has 15 residues. Germline CDR1 and CDR2: SGHAT and FQNNGV. Trimming cost V 5 bases and J 0 bases, with 13 bases left between them.

This chain links TRBV5-4 with TRBJ2-3, with TRBD2 matching over 9 bases. V was pared by 4 bases and J by 0 bases, with 9 bases of the junction left unmatched. Germline V gene data show CDR1 as SGHNT and CDR2 as YYREEE (reference sequence). The length of the CDR3 is 17 residues. CDR3 protein: CASSPIAGVGSTDTQYF. The CDR3 DNA is TGTGCCAGCAGCCCCATAGCGGGAGTGGGGAGCACAGATACGCAGTATTTT.

This clonotype came up once. The chain employs TRBV27 and TRBJ1-6; 7 nucleotides line up with TRBD1. J lost 4 bases, V lost 4 bases, and 7 bases had no gene match. The CDR3 has 16 amino acids. Germline CDR1 and CDR2: MNHEY and SMNVEV (reference sequence). CDR3 nucleotides: TGTGCCAGCAGTTCAACTCGACAGGGTTATAATTCACCCCTCCACTTT. Its protein product is CASSSTRQGYNSPLHF.

This clonotype was observed at least ten times. This chain joins TRBV11-3 and TRBJ2-1; 14 nucleotides agree with TRBD2. The CDR3 extends over 14 amino acids. The V gene end was trimmed by 5 bases and the J gene end by 12 bases; junction bases not matched to a gene: 6. The germline gives CDR1 SGHNT, CDR2 YENEEA. The CDR3 DNA sequence: TGTGCCAGCAGCCCGGGACTAGCGGGAGTGGCGCAGTTCTTC. Amino acid sequence: CASSPGLAGVAQFF.

The chain combines TRBV4-3 with TRBJ2-1, with 9 bases matching TRBD1. V lost 6 bases, J lost 8 bases, and 17 bases stayed unmatched. The germline V gene has CDR1 LGHNA and CDR2 YSLEER. The CDR3 sequence is 17 residues long. CDR3 nucleotide sequence: TGCGCCAGCAGGCCCGGGACAGGGTGGGAGCGGGACTATGAGCAGTTCTTC. Protein sequence: CASRPGTGWERDYEQFF.

This clonotype was found many times. The CDR3 is CASRPGADTQYF. CDR3 DNA sequence: TGTGCCAGCAGACCCGGGGCGGATACGCAGTATTTT. This chain joins TRBV7-8 and TRBJ2-3; D possibly uses TRBD1 or TRBD2 (5 bases each). The CDR3 consists of 12 residues. The germline V gene encodes CDR1 SGHVS and CDR2 FQNEAQ. The V and J ends lost 6 bases and 6 bases respectively, with 10 bases between them.

As to this clonotype: A read error is possible here, since a much larger clone lies one base away. V and J are TRBV30 and TRBJ2-7; D is unresolved. CDR3 length: 13 amino acids. Trimming pared 3 bases from V and 6 bases from J, leaving 15 bases between. The germline V gene has CDR1 GTSNPN and CDR2 SVGIG (reference sequence). CDR3 nucleotide sequence: TGTGCCTGGAGAAGACGGCACCCATCCGAGCAGTACTTC. As protein: CAWRRRHPSEQYF.

CDR3 DNA sequence: TGTGCCAGCAGTCTCAGGGTAGCGGGAGGAGGGGAGCTGTTTTTT. This sequence encodes CASSLRVAGGGELFF. The chain recombines TRBV6-2 or TRBV6-3 with TRBJ2-2, with 10 bases lining up with TRBD2. V trimming: 5 bases; J trimming: 8 bases; junction bases outside the gene matches: 8. CDR1 and CDR2 (germline): MNHEY, SVGEGT. The CDR3 runs to 15 residues.